Each of the 4 T cell receptor beta chains below was sequenced from the same sample in a study of T cells of healthy individuals. TCRdb re-analysed the 5' RACE reads in MiXCR, keeping a single row per CDR3 protein. The data show 65,000 to 90,000 distinct CDR3 sequences, around 5.1% seen once. These receptors originate from a female donor in good health.

This clonotype has at least ten counts. The CDR3 loop is CASSLIQREGDEQFF. The CDR3 coding sequence is TGTGCCAGCAGCTTGATACAGCGGGAGGGCGATGAGCAGTTCTTC. The chain combines TRBV5-4 with TRBJ2-1; 10 positions match TRBD2. The CDR3 has 15 residues. Germline CDR1 and CDR2: SGHNT and YYREEE (reference sequence). Trimming at V came to 1 base and at J to 8 bases, leaving 6 bases not matched to a gene. Full variable domain (rest looked up from reference TRBV5-4 and TRBJ2-1): ETGVTQSPTHLIKTRGQQVTLRCSSQSGHNTVSWYQQALGQGPQFIFQYYREEENGRGNFPPRFSGLQFPNYSSELNVNALELDDSALYLCASSLIQREGDEQFFGPGTRLTVL.

The chain has TRBV12-3 or TRBV12-4 and TRBJ2-2; D is unresolved. The V and J ends lost 6 bases and 4 bases respectively, with 9 bases between them. This CDR3 is built from 13 residues. DNA of the CDR3: TGTGCCAGCAGACAACGATTCACCGGGGAGCTGTTTTTT. It translates to CASRQRFTGELFF.

This clonotype was observed a few times. The DNA of the CDR3 is TGTGCCAGCAGCTGGAATAGGCAGGGGGTGGCTGAAGCTTTCTTT. Protein product: CASSWNRQGVAEAFF. V is TRBV13 and J is TRBJ1-1, with TRBD1 identical over 7 bases. The CDR3 consists of 15 residues. V trimming: 4 bases; J trimming: 6 bases; junction bases outside the gene matches: 11. The V gene's germline CDR1 is PRHDT and CDR2 FYEKMQ (reference sequence).

This clonotype was picked up many times. The chain recombines TRBV3-1 with TRBJ1-6, with 9 bases identical to TRBD1. Germline V gene sequence: CDR1 LGHDT, CDR2 YNNKEL (reference sequence). With 4 bases clipped from V and 8 bases from J, the junction kept 3 bases outside the gene matches. This CDR3 region has 14 residues. The CDR3 region is CASSLTGGDSPLHF. The CDR3 DNA reads as TGTGCCAGCAGCCTGACAGGGGGTGATTCACCCCTCCACTTT.